Shown below are 30 T cell receptor beta chains from a single sample sequenced in a study of T cell responses to AZD1222 COVID-19 vaccine. TCRdb's copy holds only in-frame clones and misses some; the assay was immunoSEQ multiplex PCR. The table shows 150,000 or so clones, with about 91% occurring only once. The sequenced sample was peripheral blood, obtained on day 0 of AZD1222 vaccination. Every receptor here comes from an adult in good health.

The rearrangement joins TRBV10-3 to TRBJ2-1; TRBD1 matches 10 bases. Germline V gene data show CDR1 as ENHRY and CDR2 as SYGVKD. The CDR3 loop spans 15 amino acids. Trimming took 3 bases from V and 10 from J; bases not matched to a gene: 9. This chain's CDR3 is CAISDRQGATGEQFF. DNA of the CDR3: TGTGCCATCAGTGATCGACAGGGGGCAACGGGGGAGCAGTTCTTC.

CDR3: CASSLPGHLEAFF. CDR3 bases: TGTGCCAGCAGCTTACCGGGACACTTAGAAGCTTTCTTT. This sequence joins TRBV11-3 and TRBJ1-1; D may be TRBD1 (6 bases). Per germline, CDR1 SGHNT and CDR2 YENEEA. The CDR3 is made up of 13 amino acids. V gave up 2 bases and J gave up 8 bases, with 12 bases separating them.

The V gene is TRBV19, the J gene TRBJ2-5; 9 bases match TRBD2. V was pared by 3 bases and J by 4 bases, with 6 bases of the junction left unmatched. Germline V CDR1 and CDR2: LNHDA, SQIVND (reference sequence). This CDR3 is built from 15 residues. The CDR3 is CASSISAGGRETQYF. The CDR3 DNA is TGTGCCAGTAGTATTTCAGCGGGAGGTCGAGAGACCCAGTACTTC.

This rearrangement joins TRBV5-1 to TRBJ2-7; possible D gene TRBD2, 5 bases. Germline V CDR1 and CDR2: SGHRS, YFSETQ. The CDR3 runs to 13 residues. The V and J ends lost 0 bases and 3 bases respectively, with 7 bases between them. The CDR3 bases are TGCGCCAGCAGCTTGGAACGGGGCTACGAGCAGTACTTC. It specifies CASSLERGYEQYF.

This rearrangement joins TRBV28 to TRBJ2-7; a weak D match, TRBD1 (6 bases). V was cut by 6 bases and J by 6 bases, with 15 bases left in between. CDR1 and CDR2 from the germline V gene are MDHEN and SYDVKM. This CDR3 has 13 amino acids. CDR3 sequence reads: CASSRGATGEQYF. The CDR3 coding sequence is TGTGCCAGCAGCAGGGGCGCCACGGGCGAGCAGTACTTC.

The chain links TRBV15 to TRBJ2-3; 8 bases match TRBD2. This CDR3 region has 15 residues. CDR1 LNHNV and CDR2 YYDKDF come from the germline V gene (reference sequence). V lost 5 bases and J lost 6; bases outside the gene matches: 10. CDR3 sequence: CATSETRGGHDTQYF. CDR3 DNA: TGTGCCACCAGCGAAACACGGGGGGGCCATGATACGCAGTATTTT.

The rearrangement links TRBV5-1 to TRBJ2-7; D call uncertain. The CDR3 has 15 residues. V gave up 4 bases and J gave up 2 bases, with 16 bases separating them. Germline V lookup: CDR1 SGHRS, CDR2 YFSETQ. The CDR3 DNA reads TGCGCCAGCAGCCTCCTCCAGGTTCCGACCTACGAGCAGTACTTC. This encodes CASSLLQVPTYEQYF.

The J gene is TRBJ1-1, the V gene TRBV5-1, with a tentative D call TRBD1 (5 bases). Germline CDR1 reads SGHRS; CDR2 reads YFSETQ. Deletions cut 6 bases from V and 0 bases from J, with 12 bases between. The CDR3 totals 14 residues. The CDR3 DNA is TGCGCCAGCACAGCCGGGACGGTGAACACTGAAGCTTTCTTT. It is translated as CASTAGTVNTEAFF.

This clone was recorded once. The chain combines TRBV6-1 with TRBJ1-2; D not certain. The CDR3 consists of 14 residues. The germline V gene encodes CDR1 MNHNS and CDR2 SASEGT. Trimming stripped 2 bases from V and 4 bases from J, with 11 bases between. The CDR3 nucleotides read TGTGCCAGCAGTGAAACGGGAATAAGCTATGGCTACACCTTC. It is translated as CASSETGISYGYTF.

This clone was counted once. The V and J genes are TRBV5-1 and TRBJ2-3; the match to TRBD2 covers 8 bases. The CDR3 consists of 16 residues. Germline V gives CDR1 SGHRS, CDR2 YFSETQ. V was pared by 0 bases and J by 4 bases, with 7 bases of the junction left unmatched. The CDR3 DNA follows: TGCGCCAGCAGCTTGGGAGCGGGAGTGATAGCAGATACGCAGTATTTT. It specifies CASSLGAGVIADTQYF.

J is TRBJ2-7 and V is TRBV19; D might be TRBD1 or TRBD2, each matching 6 bases. The length of the CDR3 is 17 residues. Trimming removed 1 base from V and 4 bases from J, with 20 bases in between. Germline V gene lookup returns CDR1 LNHDA and CDR2 SQIVND (reference sequence). The CDR3 here is CASSIAWGAQSPYEQYF. CDR3 sequence (DNA): TGTGCCAGTAGTATAGCCTGGGGGGCGCAGAGCCCATACGAGCAGTACTTC.

This sequence joins TRBV6-6 and TRBJ2-3; possible D gene TRBD1, 6 bases. This CDR3 spans 13 amino acids. Germline CDR1 and CDR2: MNHNY and SVGAGI (reference sequence). The V and J ends lost 5 bases and 6 bases respectively, with 12 bases between them. CDR3 amino acids: CASSNREEDTQYF. In DNA, the CDR3 is TGTGCCAGCAGTAACAGGGAAGAGGATACGCAGTATTTT.

The rearrangement links TRBV4-1 to TRBJ1-1, with a possible D match to TRBD1 (5 bases). Germline V gene sequence: CDR1 MGHRA, CDR2 YSYEKL. CDR3 length equals 12 residues. Trimming took 3 bases from V and 7 from J, leaving 9 bases between them. The CDR3 reads CASSQHGGEAFF. CDR3 in DNA: TGCGCCAGCAGCCAGCACGGGGGTGAAGCTTTCTTT.

This clone appeared a few times. V gene TRBV6-4 combines with J gene TRBJ2-1; either TRBD1 or TRBD2 may fit D (6 bases each). Germline CDR1 MRHNA, CDR2 SNTAGT. V lost 0 bases and J lost 6, with 18 bases in between. CDR3 length: 17 amino acids. The CDR3 here is CASSDSGGGEVGNEQFF. CDR3 DNA sequence: TGTGCCAGCAGTGACTCTGGGGGCGGGGAGGTTGGCAATGAGCAGTTCTTC.

This sequence joins TRBV11-2 and TRBJ2-7; D may be TRBD2 (5 bases). This CDR3 is 14 amino acids long. The germline V and J ends were trimmed by 2 bases and 2 bases, with 10 bases remaining between them. Germline CDR1 and CDR2: SGHAT and FQNNGV. The CDR3 nucleotides are TGTGCCAGCAGCTTATTAACGGGGACCTACGAGCAGTACTTC. Translated, it gives CASSLLTGTYEQYF.

This clone was observed once. This chain connects TRBV20-1 to TRBJ2-2; D not certain. This CDR3 contains 11 residues. Germline CDR1 and CDR2: DFQATT and SNEGSKA (reference sequence). The V end was cut by 5 bases, the J end by 5 bases, with 6 bases between. The CDR3 spells CSAAKTGELFF. The CDR3 DNA sequence: TGCAGTGCTGCTAAAACCGGGGAGCTGTTTTTT.

CDR3 coding DNA: TGTGCCACCAGGGAGGGGGCCGGCACTGAAGCTTTCTTT. This codes for CATREGAGTEAFF. This chain uses TRBV24-1 with TRBJ1-1, with 7 bases lining up with TRBD1. Germline V CDR1 and CDR2: KGHDR, SFDVKD. The CDR3 extends over 13 amino acids. V shed 7 bases and J 4 bases; nucleotides not matched to a gene: 5.

J is TRBJ2-5 and V is TRBV5-6; D is perhaps TRBD2 (5 bases). V lost 0 bases and J lost 0, with 15 bases in between. CDR3 length equals 17 residues. Germline CDR1 is SGHDT and CDR2 is YYEEEE. The CDR3 sequence is CASSLAHKTGYQETQYF. The CDR3 DNA sequence: TGTGCCAGCAGCTTGGCCCACAAGACGGGGTACCAAGAGACCCAGTACTTC.

The V gene is TRBV4-2, the J gene TRBJ2-7; 8 bases map to TRBD2. Germline V gene lookup returns CDR1 LGHNA and CDR2 YNFKEQ. The CDR3 loop spans 15 amino acids. The V segment lost 2 bases and the J segment 2 bases; nucleotides outside the gene matches: 5. This CDR3 is CASSQSGSGAYEQYF. The CDR3 nucleotides read TGTGCCAGCAGCCAATCGGGTAGCGGGGCCTACGAGCAGTACTTC.

The chain is built from TRBV7-9 and TRBJ2-3, with TRBD2 matching over 14 bases. This CDR3 comprises 18 residues. V was pared by 5 bases and J by 0 bases, with 7 bases of the junction left unmatched. Germline CDR1 and CDR2: SEHNR and FQNEAQ (reference sequence). The CDR3 coding sequence is TGTGCCAGCAGCCCCCGACTAGCGGGAGGGTTAAGCACAGATACGCAGTATTTT. Its translation: CASSPRLAGGLSTDTQYF.

This sequence joins TRBV15 and TRBJ2-1, with TRBD2 matching over 7 bases. The germline V gene encodes CDR1 LNHNV and CDR2 YYDKDF (reference sequence). Trimming took 0 bases from V and 0 from J; bases not matched to a gene: 5. The CDR3 length is 17 residues. This CDR3 reads CATSRDGLAVSYNEQFF. DNA of the CDR3: TGTGCCACCAGCAGAGACGGGCTAGCGGTCTCCTACAATGAGCAGTTCTTC.

A single count supports this clone. The chain carries TRBV5-1 and TRBJ2-4, with TRBD2 matching 10 bases. This CDR3 has 18 residues. CDR1 and CDR2 from the germline V gene are SGHRS and YFSETQ. V trimming: 3 bases; J trimming: 0 bases; junction bases outside the gene matches: 9. The CDR3 is CASSSGLAVPSAKNIQYF. The CDR3 DNA reads TGCGCCAGCAGCTCCGGACTAGCGGTACCGTCAGCCAAAAACATTCAGTACTTC. The entire variable domain, with the rest obtained from reference TRBV5-1 and TRBJ2-4, is as follows: KAGVTQTPRYLIKTRGQQVTLSCSPISGHRSVSWYQQTPGQGLQFLFEYFSETQRNKGNFPGRFSGRQFSNSRSEMNVSTLELGDSALYLCASSSGLAVPSAKNIQYFGAGTRLSVL.

The V gene is TRBV7-2, the J gene TRBJ2-2; a possible D gene is TRBD2 (6 bases). Trimming cost V 6 bases and J 7 bases, with 15 bases left between them. The germline CDR1 and CDR2 sequences are SGHTA and FQGNSA. The CDR3 is made up of 14 amino acids. The CDR3 DNA follows: TGTGCCAGCAGACTGGTCGGGAGTAACGGGGAGCTGTTTTTT. This translates into CASRLVGSNGELFF.

The V gene is TRBV5-1, the J gene TRBJ2-1; 7 bases agree with TRBD2. V lost 7 bases, J lost 8 bases, and 12 bases stayed unmatched. The CDR3 has 14 amino acids. Germline loops: CDR1 SGHRS, CDR2 YFSETQ. CDR3 protein: CASVQDAGRDEQFF. The CDR3 DNA reads TGCGCCAGCGTGCAGGACGCGGGGAGGGATGAGCAGTTCTTC.

The table lists this clone with a count of one. The chain couples TRBV2 to TRBJ1-5; D unresolved. Trimming pared 6 bases from V and 4 bases from J, leaving 13 bases between. There are 14 residues in the CDR3. Germline V CDR1 and CDR2: SNHLY, FYNNEI. CDR3 sequence reads: CASSARTANQPQHF. In nucleotides, the CDR3 is TGTGCCAGCAGCGCCCGGACCGCTAATCAGCCCCAGCATTTT.

This clone came up once. The chain carries TRBV27 and TRBJ1-1; D is ambiguous. CDR1 MNHEY and CDR2 SMNVEV come from the germline V gene (reference sequence). The ends were cut back, 6 bases at V and 8 bases at J, with 16 bases in the middle. The CDR3 is made up of 13 amino acids. Here the CDR3 DNA reads TGTGCCAGCAGCTTGATCCCGGGCAGCGAAGCTTTCTTT. Its protein is CASSLIPGSEAFF.

The genes are TRBV11-3 and TRBJ2-2; TRBD2 agrees at 8 bases. This CDR3 contains 13 residues. The germline V gene encodes CDR1 SGHNT and CDR2 YENEEA. V shed 5 bases, J shed 7 bases, and the junction held 3 bases outside the gene matches. The CDR3 nucleotides read TGTGCCAGCAGCGGGGGGACTAGCGGGGAGCTGTTTTTT. Translated, it gives CASSGGTSGELFF. Full variable domain (rest looked up from reference TRBV11-3 and TRBJ2-2): EAGVVQSPRYKIIEKKQPVAFWCNPISGHNTLYWYLQNLGQGPELLIRYENEEAVDDSQLPKDRFSAERLKGVDSTLKIQPAELGDSAVYLCASSGGTSGELFFGEGSRLTVL.

The rearrangement uses TRBV18 and TRBJ2-7, with 7 bases fitting TRBD2. Germline values: CDR1 KGHSH, CDR2 LQKENI. The CDR3 has 14 residues. Unmatched junction bases numbered 4, after V lost 5 bases and J lost 0 bases. The CDR3 sequence is CASSSGLDSYEQYF. Here the CDR3 DNA reads TGTGCCAGCTCATCCGGACTAGACTCCTACGAGCAGTACTTC.

The gene calls are TRBV4-2 and TRBJ1-4; the D is unclear. V was trimmed by 1 base and J by 6 bases, leaving 15 bases between them. This CDR3 is 16 amino acids long. Germline V CDR1 and CDR2: LGHNA, YNFKEQ. This CDR3 reads CASSQGIGEFHEKLFF. The CDR3 DNA follows: TGTGCCAGCAGCCAAGGGATCGGTGAATTCCATGAAAAACTGTTTTTT.

The V and J genes are TRBV7-8 and TRBJ2-7; tentative D call: TRBD2 (7 bases). V was shortened by 5 bases and J by 5 bases, with 25 bases between the two germline ends. Germline CDR1 reads SGHVS; CDR2 reads FQNEAQ. The CDR3 is 17 residues long. The CDR3 DNA is TGTGCCAGCAGCCAGGGAAGCGTACGGGGGGCTAAGGACGAGCAGTACTTC. Translating it yields CASSQGSVRGAKDEQYF.